The rows below give T cell receptor beta chains drawn from one sample of a study of radiotherapy plus CTLA-4 blockade in lung cancer. Measured with immunoSEQ multiplex PCR; TCRdb has only the in-frame clones, and not every one. The sample holds tens of thousands of clones, over 70% seen once. The material was peripheral blood, obtained from a patient treated with radiotherapy plus ipilimumab. The source of these receptors is a human donor with non-small cell lung cancer that progressed on radiotherapy plus ipilimumab. Each CDR3 is given with its conserved first and last residue. A D gene is named only where the DNA matches it firmly. Not all rows give a size; the values are once, few, many and, for expanded clones, a class.

abundance	v_gene	j_gene	d_gene	CDR3nt	CDR3aa
.	TRBV7-9	TRBJ2-3	.	TGTGCCAGCAGCCGCCGAGGTGGCCTCACAGATACGCAGTATTTT	CASSRRGGLTDTQYF
few	TRBV11-2	TRBJ2-5	TRBD2	TGTGCCAGCAGCCAACTAGCGGGAGGACCCCAAGAGACCCAGTACTTC	CASSQLAGGPQETQYF
.	TRBV20-1	TRBJ2-7	.	TGCAGTGCCAGACAGTCCTACGAGCAGTACTTC	CSARQSYEQYF
.	TRBV21-1	TRBJ1-5	.	TGTGCCAGCAGCAAAGTGGAGAGACTCCTAAGCAATCAGCCCCAGCATTTT	CASSKVERLLSNQPQHF
.	TRBV5-1	TRBJ1-3	.	TGCGCCAGCAGCTTCTTAGGGACATCTGGAAACACCATATATTTT	CASSFLGTSGNTIYF
.	TRBV6-1	TRBJ2-3	.	TGTGCCAGCAGTGGGGGCGGAAACACAGATACGCAGTATTTT	CASSGGGNTDTQYF
.	TRBV15	TRBJ2-1	TRBD2	TGTGCCACCAGCAACCCTAGCGGTTACAATGAGCAGTTCTTC	CATSNPSGYNEQFF
.	TRBV15	TRBJ1-3	TRBD1	TGTGCCACCAGCCGAGGGGGCGGAGGAATGTCTGGAAACACCATATATTTT	CATSRGGGGMSGNTIYF
.	TRBV6-5	TRBJ1-1	TRBD1	TGTGCCAGCAACATAAGAAGGGGGCATCCTGAAGCTTTCTTT	CASNIRRGHPEAFF
.	TRBV10-1	TRBJ2-2	.	TGCGGACAGTTTGAGAACACCGGGGAGCTGTTTTTT	CGQFENTGELFF
.	TRBV29-1	TRBJ1-1	.	TGCAGCGTTTACAGGGATAGTGGAACTGAAGCTTTCTTT	CSVYRDSGTEAFF
.	TRBV4-1	TRBJ1-3	.	TGCGCCAGCAGCCAAGGGGACCGCGGTGGAAACACCATATATTTT	CASSQGDRGGNTIYF
once	TRBV11-2	TRBJ1-1	.	TGTGCCAGCAGCTTAGATCGGGTCCGTGGCACTGAAGCTTTCTTT	CASSLDRVRGTEAFF
.	TRBV4-2	TRBJ1-4	TRBD1	TGTGCCAGCAGCCTCGGACAGGGGGCGAGGCTTGAAAAACTGTTTTTT	CASSLGQGARLEKLFF
.	TRBV29-1	TRBJ1-4	.	TGCAGCGTTGAAGACGCCGGGGGCGGAGGTGAAAAACTGTTTTTT	CSVEDAGGGGEKLFF
.	TRBV7-2	TRBJ1-1	TRBD1	TGTGCCAGCAGCTTCCGGGGGACAGTGAACACTGAAGCTTTCTTT	CASSFRGTVNTEAFF
.	TRBV6-1	TRBJ1-2	.	TGTGCCAGCAGTGAATCCGACAGAAACTATGGCTACACCTTC	CASSESDRNYGYTF
once	TRBV19	TRBJ2-5	TRBD1	TGTGCCAGTAGTCTAATCTCAGGGGGATGGGAGACCCAGTACTTC	CASSLISGGWETQYF
.	TRBV6-5	TRBJ2-5	TRBD2	TGTGCCAGCAGGCCTCTAGCGGGGGGGCATGAGACCCAGTACTTC	CASRPLAGGHETQYF
.	TRBV7-3	TRBJ2-3	.	TGTGCCAGCAGCTTCTCCCGCACAGATACGCAGTATTTT	CASSFSRTDTQYF
.	TRBV10-3	TRBJ2-5	TRBD2	TGTGCCATCAGTGAGTCGACCGGGCGGGGGGGCCGATACCAAGAGACCCAGTACTTC	CAISESTGRGGRYQETQYF
.	TRBV10-2	TRBJ1-1	.	TGCGCCAGCAGTGACGACTTAACTGAAGCTTTCTTT	CASSDDLTEAFF
.	TRBV11-2	TRBJ1-1	TRBD1	TGTGCCAGCAGCTCAACAGGGGGCGTCATTGGCGGCACTGAAGCTTTCTTT	CASSSTGGVIGGTEAFF
.	TRBV4-2	TRBJ2-1	.	TGTGCCAGCAGCCAAGGGACCGGAAGCCTCAATGAGCAGTTCTTC	CASSQGTGSLNEQFF
.	TRBV28	TRBJ2-7	.	TGTGCCAGCAGTCCTTTTGGGTCCTCCTACGAGCAGTACTTC	CASSPFGSSYEQYF
.	TRBV2	TRBJ2-3	TRBD2	TGTGCCAGCAGTGGCTCTAGCGGAGGGGCAGATACGCAGTATTTT	CASSGSSGGADTQYF
.	TRBV7-8	TRBJ2-3	TRBD2	TGTGCCAGCAGCCCCCACCAGAGGACTAGCTCAGATACGCAGTATTTT	CASSPHQRTSSDTQYF
.	TRBV25-1	TRBJ2-5	.	TGTGCCAGCACCTTACAGGTGGGGTCGAAAGAGACCCAGTACTTC	CASTLQVGSKETQYF
.	TRBV11-2	TRBJ1-4	.	TGTGCCAGCAGCCCCCGGATAGGTGGCGGAAAGGAAAAACTGTTTTTT	CASSPRIGGGKEKLFF
.	TRBV30	TRBJ2-3	TRBD1	TGTGCCTGGAGTGGACAGGGATACACAGATACGCAGTATTTT	CAWSGQGYTDTQYF
.	TRBV6-1	TRBJ1-5	.	TGTGCCAGCAGTGAAGAGGTCGGTGGTTGGAATCAGCCCCAGCATTTT	CASSEEVGGWNQPQHF
.	TRBV28	TRBJ1-2	.	TGTGCCAGCAGTTTCGGGGGGGACTATGGCTACACCTTC	CASSFGGDYGYTF
.	TRBV5-1	TRBJ1-4	.	TGCGCCAGCAGCTTGAATATGCGAATGGGGGGTGAAAAACTGTTTTTT	CASSLNMRMGGEKLFF
.	TRBV25-1	TRBJ1-2	.	TGTGCCAGCAGTACAGAGGCTAACTATGGCTACACCTTC	CASSTEANYGYTF